This T cell receptor (beta chain) is drawn from a study of glioma-infiltrating T cells. Using RNA template, CDR3s of TCR alpha and beta were amplified with iRepertoire arm-PCR. One-step reverse transcription and amplification started from around 100-400 ng of tissue mRNA or PBMC total RNA. One entry per CDR3 protein, called by TCRdb with MiXCR from the multiplex PCR reads. The sample lists 110,000 or so distinct CDR3 sequences; less than 30% were seen once. Trimming stripped 0 bases from V and 12 bases from J, with 21 bases between. The CDR3 consists of 17 residues. The germline CDR1 and CDR2 sequences are LGHNA and YNFKEQ. This clonotype was recorded at least ten times. The antigen is undetermined. Whole-study findings and limits: Very few CDR3 sequences were shared between tissue and blood.

This clonotype originated in a human donor with low-grade glioma or glioblastoma, undergoing nonglioma brain surgery, or in good health (not recorded which). Sequenced material: glioma tissue, nonneoplastic brain tissue, or PBMCs (not recorded which). This sequence joins TRBV4-2 and TRBJ1-6, with D unclear. Here the CDR3 reads CASSQEEGYSWREPLHF. The CDR3 coding sequence is TGTGCCAGCAGCCAAGAGGAAGGGTATTCGTGGAGAGAACCCCTCCACTTT.